Sequencing of this T cell receptor beta chain was carried out in a study of T cells after yellow fever vaccination. Study-wide findings and caveats: Post-booster samples contained most primary-vaccination clones (approximately 97% CD4, about 85% CD8). High-abundance clonotypes from the bulk population could contaminate FACS-sorted repertoires.

5'RACE template switching produced TCR cDNA carrying a universal primer site and UMIs. TCRdb used MiXCR to reprocess the 5' RACE reads, holding one entry per CDR3 protein. Seen here are approximately 550,000 distinct CDR3 sequences, less than 15% observed once, and the top ten hold over 12%. Germline CDR1 and CDR2: MNHEY and SVGEGT. The CDR3 loop spans 16 amino acids. This clonotype was picked up one time. What it binds is not known. A read error may explain this, as a much larger clone is one base away. This receptor was obtained from a man aged 25-40 years who received the YFV17D yellow fever vaccine. This rearrangement joins TRBV6-2 or TRBV6-3 to TRBJ2-5, with 11 positions matching TRBD2. Material: PBMCs, obtained on the day of the yellow fever booster vaccination. This CDR3 reads CAGSSIAGGPRETQYF. In DNA form, the CDR3 reads TGTGCCGGCAGTTCTATAGCGGGAGGGCCGAGAGAGACCCAGTACTTC.